This TCR beta chain was sequenced for a study of T cell responses to AZD1222 COVID-19 vaccine. J gave up 9 bases and V 6 bases, and 3 bases lay outside the gene matches. CDR3 length: 13 residues. CDR1 and CDR2 (germline): LGHDT, YNNKEL (reference sequence). Findings and limits, study-wide: Nearly half of the spike-specific TCRs reportedly recognize variant regions that carry no mutations. Baseline antibody screening turned up just a handful of seropositive AZD1222 recipients. Vaccine-associated CD4 TCRs ranged over spike, dominating at 160-218 and 743-854. Repertoire samples came only from after the peak T cell response.

Clones were sequenced by immunoSEQ multiplex PCR, and TCRdb holds only the in-frame ones, with some missing. The sample lists about 120,000 clones, around 91% occurring once. Note on this clone: Its antigen is undetermined.

V is TRBV3-1 (or the pseudogene TRBV3-2) and J is TRBJ1-6, with TRBD1 matching 9 bases. The clonotype was recovered from an adult who received the AZD1222 COVID-19 vaccine. The sample was peripheral blood, taken 28 days after the second AZD1222 dose. The CDR3 nucleotides read TGTGCCAGCAGTCAGACAGGGGGTTCACCCCTCCACTTT. Residues: CASSQTGGSPLHF.